Listed below are T cell receptor beta chains from one sample, sequenced in a study of cytomegalovirus exposure and HLA in healthy donors. Repertoires were generated with immunoSEQ multiplex PCR, while TCRdb's copy carries only in-frame clones and drops some. Of about 140,000 clones detected, approximately 9% appear once; the ten largest clones hold 1.5% to 2%. The sample comprised PBMCs. These TCRs come from a male donor in good health and CMV-seronegative. Both conserved end residues are part of each CDR3.

V,J,CDR3
TRBV5-1,TRBJ1-1,CASSRDRGRTEAFF
TRBV6-5,TRBJ1-2,CASSYSIGVNGYTF
TRBV7-9,TRBJ1-1,CALIGGGWGSDTEAFF
TRBV19,TRBJ1-2,CASSIDRLNYGYTF
TRBV7-9,TRBJ2-1,CARTGVGNEQFF
TRBV5-1,TRBJ2-7,CASSFPTGDEQYF
TRBV6-1,TRBJ1-1,CASSESLGSSEAFF
TRBV7-9,TRBJ2-1,CASGGTGYNEQFF
TRBV28,TRBJ2-6,CASLTGAGANVLTF
TRBV11-1,TRBJ2-7,CASSLGLANSYEQYF
TRBV7-2,TRBJ1-6,CASSGSPRGNSPLHF
TRBV6-6,TRBJ1-2,CASSYSVEVNYGYTF
TRBV14,TRBJ1-4,CASSRTTGTPKKLFF
TRBV5-6,TRBJ1-2,CASSLGDSDYGYTF
TRBV27,TRBJ2-7,CASSLSMTYEQYF
TRBV5-6,TRBJ1-1,CASSLFGGAFGTEAFF
TRBV6-1,TRBJ2-7,CASPGGTRYEQYF
TRBV4-2,TRBJ1-5,CASSQVTGISNQPQHF
TRBV28,TRBJ2-7,CASTQRGTDYEQYF
TRBV4-1,TRBJ1-3,CASSPDRSSGNTIYF
TRBV28,TRBJ2-4,CASTGGAEGNIQYF
TRBV19,TRBJ2-2,CASRWDRATGELFF